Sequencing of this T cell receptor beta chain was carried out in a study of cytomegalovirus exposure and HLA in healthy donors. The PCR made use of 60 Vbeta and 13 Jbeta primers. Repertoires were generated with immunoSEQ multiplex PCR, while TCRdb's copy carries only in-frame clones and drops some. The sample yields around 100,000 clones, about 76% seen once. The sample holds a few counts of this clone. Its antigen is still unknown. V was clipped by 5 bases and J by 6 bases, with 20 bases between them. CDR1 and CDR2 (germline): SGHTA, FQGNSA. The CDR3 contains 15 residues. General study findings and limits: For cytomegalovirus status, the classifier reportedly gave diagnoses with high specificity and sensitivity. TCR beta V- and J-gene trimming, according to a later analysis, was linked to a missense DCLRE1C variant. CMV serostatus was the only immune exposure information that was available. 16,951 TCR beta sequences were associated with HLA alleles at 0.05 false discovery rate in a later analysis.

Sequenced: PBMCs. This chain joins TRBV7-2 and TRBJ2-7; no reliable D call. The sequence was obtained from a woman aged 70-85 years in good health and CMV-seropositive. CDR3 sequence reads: CASSPPPRLGSEQYF. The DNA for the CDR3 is TGTGCCAGCAGCCCTCCGCCTCGACTTGGCTCCGAGCAGTACTTC. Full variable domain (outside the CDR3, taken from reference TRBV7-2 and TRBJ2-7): GAGVSQSPSNKVTEKGKDVELRCDPISGHTALYWYRQSLGQGLEFLIYFQGNSAPDKSGLPSDRFSAERTGGSVSTLTIQRTQQEDSAVYLCASSPPPRLGSEQYFGPGTRLTVT.